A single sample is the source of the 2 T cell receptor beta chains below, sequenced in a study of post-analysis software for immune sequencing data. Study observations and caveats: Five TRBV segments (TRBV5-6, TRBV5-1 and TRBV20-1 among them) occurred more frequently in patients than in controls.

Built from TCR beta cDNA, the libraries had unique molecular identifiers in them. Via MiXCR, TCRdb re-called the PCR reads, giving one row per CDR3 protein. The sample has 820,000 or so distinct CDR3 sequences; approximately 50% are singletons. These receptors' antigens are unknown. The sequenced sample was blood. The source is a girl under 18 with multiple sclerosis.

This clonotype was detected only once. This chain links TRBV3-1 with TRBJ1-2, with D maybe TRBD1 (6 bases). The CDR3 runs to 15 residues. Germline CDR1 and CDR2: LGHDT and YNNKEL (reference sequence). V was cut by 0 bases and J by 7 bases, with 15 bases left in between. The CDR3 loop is CASSQDRGGYGGYTF. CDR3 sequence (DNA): TGTGCCAGCAGCCAAGATAGGGGGGGGTACGGTGGCTACACCTTC.

CDR3 sequence: CASGGQGASGANVLTF. The CDR3 DNA sequence: TGTGCCAGCGGGGGACAGGGGGCATCTGGGGCCAACGTCCTGACTTTC. The rearrangement joins TRBV6-6 to TRBJ2-6; TRBD1 aligns across 12 bases. This CDR3 region has 16 residues. Germline CDR1 and CDR2: MNHNY and SVGAGI (reference sequence). V was clipped by 8 bases and J by 1 base; unmatched bases: 3.